These T cell receptor beta chains were read from a single sample in a study of CD8 T cells in Susac syndrome. TCRdb re-analysed the immunoSEQ multiplex PCR reads in MiXCR, keeping a single row per CDR3 protein. The sample consists of some 200,000 distinct CDR3 sequences, around 95% of them appearing once. The sequencing input was CD4+ T cells from PBMCs. These receptors originate from a human donor with Susac syndrome. Both conserved end residues are part of each CDR3. D genes are given only for firm matches. Not all rows give a size; the values are once, few, many and, for expanded clones, a class.

TRBV12-3/TRBV12-4	-	-	TRBJ1-3	TGTGCCAGCAGTTTAGTGGGGTCTGGAAACACCATATATTTT	CASSLVGSGNTIYF
TRBV7-9	-	-	TRBJ2-7	TGTGCCAGCAGCCCCCGGGACGCCCCCTACGAGCAGTACTTC	CASSPRDAPYEQYF
TRBV7-2	once	TRBD2	TRBJ2-5	TGTGCCAGCAGCCAGACTAGCTCGGAGACCCAGTACTTC	CASSQTSSETQYF
TRBV4-3	-	-	TRBJ1-1	TGCGCCAGCAGCCAAGGAGGGGGTGTCACTGAAGCTTTCTTT	CASSQGGGVTEAFF
TRBV30	-	-	TRBJ1-4	TGTGCCTGGAGTGCCCTGCGCCTGCAAGGTGAAAAACTGTTTTTT	CAWSALRLQGEKLFF
TRBV18	-	-	TRBJ2-5	TGTGCCAGCTCACCAACATATCAAGAGACCCAGTACTTC	CASSPTYQETQYF
TRBV6-5	-	-	TRBJ2-6	TGTGCCAGCAGTCGACTAGGAGGGGGGGCCAACGTCCTGACTTTC	CASSRLGGGANVLTF
TRBV4-3	-	TRBD1	TRBJ2-2	TGCGCCAGCAGCCCGACGGGACAGCACACCGGGGAGCTGTTTTTT	CASSPTGQHTGELFF
TRBV5-5	-	-	TRBJ2-3	TGTGCCAGCAGCTTGCATACTTCCCCGGGGGCAGATACGCAGTATTTT	CASSLHTSPGADTQYF
TRBV12-3/TRBV12-4	few	-	TRBJ2-7	TGTGCCAGCAGTTTACAGGGAAGCTACGAGCAGTACTTC	CASSLQGSYEQYF
TRBV6-2/TRBV6-3	-	TRBD2	TRBJ2-2	TGTGCCAGCAGCAGTAGCGGGGGGGTCACCGGGGAGCTGTTTTTT	CASSSSGGVTGELFF
TRBV7-2	-	TRBD2	TRBJ2-3	TGTGCCAGCAGCCCCCAACTAGCGGGGGGCGGGAATACGCAGTATTTT	CASSPQLAGGGNTQYF
TRBV28	-	-	TRBJ1-2	TGTGCCAGCTTTGAGGGAGGGGCTGAAGGCTACACCTTC	CASFEGGAEGYTF
TRBV30	-	-	TRBJ2-4	TGTGCCTGGAGGGGAAAAGCCAAAAACATTCAGTACTTC	CAWRGKAKNIQYF
TRBV29-1	once	-	TRBJ2-7	TGCAGCGTTGAACGGGCAGGGATCTACGAGCAGTACTTC	CSVERAGIYEQYF
TRBV20-1	-	-	TRBJ2-3	TGCAGTGCTGAAACCCGACTAGTAAGCACAGATACGCAGTATTTT	CSAETRLVSTDTQYF
TRBV19	-	-	TRBJ1-1	TGTGCCAGTAGAGGGGGATACACTGAAGCTTTCTTT	CASRGGYTEAFF
TRBV11-2	-	-	TRBJ2-1	TGTGCCAGCAGCTTCGGGGGCCCTTATAATGAGCAGTTCTTC	CASSFGGPYNEQFF
TRBV9	-	-	TRBJ2-1	TGTGCCAGCAGCAACATCGATGATTGGCAGTTCTTC	CASSNIDDWQFF
TRBV6-1	once	TRBD2	TRBJ2-2	TGTGCCAGCAGTAAAGGACTAGCGGGGGCCATCCAATACACCGGGGAGCTGTTTTTT	CASSKGLAGAIQYTGELFF
TRBV20-1	-	-	TRBJ2-1	TGCAGTCTCGACACCGTTGATGTCAATGAGCAGTTCTTC	CSLDTVDVNEQFF
TRBV12-3/TRBV12-4	-	TRBD1	TRBJ1-1	TGTGCCAGCAGTTTGGTGGGACAGGGCGGGAACACTGAAGCTTTCTTT	CASSLVGQGGNTEAFF
TRBV12-5	-	-	TRBJ2-1	TGTGCTAGTGGTTTGGTAATACAGGAGCCCTACAATGAGCAGTTCTTC	CASGLVIQEPYNEQFF
TRBV7-7	-	-	TRBJ2-5	TGTGCCAGCAGCCCGAGGACAGATCCTCGGGAGACCCAGTACTTC	CASSPRTDPRETQYF
TRBV24-1	-	-	TRBJ2-2	TGTGCCACCAGTGGGCCAACCGGGGAGCTGTTTTTT	CATSGPTGELFF
TRBV20-1	-	-	TRBJ2-5	TGCAGTGCTAGGGACTCCGTAGAAGAGACCCAGTACTTC	CSARDSVEETQYF
TRBV9	-	TRBD2	TRBJ2-2	TGTGCCAGCTCCTCAGGACTAGCGCGGACCGGGGAGCTGTTTTTT	CASSSGLARTGELFF
TRBV2	-	-	TRBJ2-4	TGTGCCAGCAGCGCCGAGTGGACAGCCGATATTCAGTACTTC	CASSAEWTADIQYF
TRBV27	-	-	TRBJ1-5	TGTGCCAGCAGTTCAAGGGGCAATCAGCCCCAGCATTTT	CASSSRGNQPQHF
TRBV3-1	-	-	TRBJ2-4	TGTGCCAGCAGCCAAACAGGGCCAGTCATTCCCCATCTAGCCAAAAACATTCAGTACTTC	CASSQTGPVIPHLAKNIQYF